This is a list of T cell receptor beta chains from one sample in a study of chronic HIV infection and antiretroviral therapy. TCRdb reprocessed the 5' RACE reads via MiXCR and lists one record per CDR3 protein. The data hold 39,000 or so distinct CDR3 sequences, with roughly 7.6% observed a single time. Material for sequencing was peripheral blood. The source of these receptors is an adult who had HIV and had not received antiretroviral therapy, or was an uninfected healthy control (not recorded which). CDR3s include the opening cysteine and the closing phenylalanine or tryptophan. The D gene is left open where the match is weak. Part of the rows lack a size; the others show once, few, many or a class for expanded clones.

CDR3aa: CASSFRGRGYEQYF
CDR3nt: TGTGCCAGCAGTTTTCGCGGGAGGGGGTACGAGCAGTACTTC
d_gene: TRBD2
j_gene: TRBJ2-7
v_gene: TRBV28
abundance: many

CDR3aa: CASGTNIGELFF
CDR3nt: TGTGCCAGCGGGACTAACATCGGGGAGCTGTTTTTT
d_gene: TRBD2
j_gene: TRBJ2-2
v_gene: TRBV2
abundance: few

CDR3aa: CASSLNRREAEAFF
CDR3nt: TGTGCCAGCAGCCTAAACAGGCGGGAGGCTGAAGCTTTCTTT
d_gene: NA
j_gene: TRBJ1-1
v_gene: TRBV11-2
abundance: NA

CDR3aa: CASSQVGADTQYF
CDR3nt: TGTGCCAGCAGCCAAGTGGGAGCAGATACGCAGTATTTT
d_gene: NA
j_gene: TRBJ2-3
v_gene: TRBV4-2
abundance: NA

CDR3aa: CASSAYNTGELFF
CDR3nt: TGTGCCAGCAGCGCCTATAACACCGGGGAGCTGTTTTTT
d_gene: NA
j_gene: TRBJ2-2
v_gene: TRBV9
abundance: NA

CDR3aa: CASSFIGGGYTF
CDR3nt: TGTGCCAGCAGTTTTATCGGTGGGGGCTACACCTTC
d_gene: NA
j_gene: TRBJ1-2
v_gene: TRBV28
abundance: many

CDR3aa: CASSSPGTAMNTEAFF
CDR3nt: TGTGCCAGCAGTTCCCCAGGGACCGCAATGAACACTGAAGCTTTCTTT
d_gene: NA
j_gene: TRBJ1-1
v_gene: TRBV28
abundance: NA

CDR3aa: CSAGTSGSRYEQYF
CDR3nt: TGCAGTGCCGGGACTAGCGGGAGTCGGTACGAGCAGTACTTC
d_gene: TRBD2
j_gene: TRBJ2-7
v_gene: TRBV20-1
abundance: medium-sized

CDR3aa: CASGGRQSNQPQHF
CDR3nt: TGTGCCAGCGGGGGTCGACAGAGCAATCAGCCCCAGCATTTT
d_gene: NA
j_gene: TRBJ1-5
v_gene: TRBV2
abundance: many

CDR3aa: CASSPVLAGLNEQFF
CDR3nt: TGTGCCAGCAGCCCAGTCCTAGCGGGACTCAATGAGCAGTTCTTC
d_gene: TRBD2
j_gene: TRBJ2-1
v_gene: TRBV7-9
abundance: few

CDR3aa: CSTREGVTDTQYF
CDR3nt: TGCAGCACGCGGGAGGGCGTCACAGATACGCAGTATTTT
d_gene: TRBD2
j_gene: TRBJ2-3
v_gene: TRBV29-1
abundance: many

CDR3aa: CASSSAGATDTQYF
CDR3nt: TGTGCCAGCAGCTCCGCCGGGGCCACAGATACGCAGTATTTT
d_gene: NA
j_gene: TRBJ2-3
v_gene: TRBV7-3
abundance: many

CDR3aa: CASSLVHSYGYTF
CDR3nt: TGTGCCAGCAGTTTGGTACACAGCTATGGCTACACCTTC
d_gene: NA
j_gene: TRBJ1-2
v_gene: TRBV28
abundance: few

CDR3aa: CSAKLPGQKNIQYF
CDR3nt: TGCAGTGCTAAACTGCCGGGACAGAAAAACATTCAGTACTTC
d_gene: TRBD1
j_gene: TRBJ2-4
v_gene: TRBV20-1
abundance: NA

CDR3aa: CSAPKTRWGTVNTEAFF
CDR3nt: TGCAGTGCCCCAAAAACCCGCTGGGGGACAGTGAACACTGAAGCTTTCTTT
d_gene: TRBD1
j_gene: TRBJ1-1
v_gene: TRBV20-1
abundance: few

CDR3aa: CASSDGGRSEKLFF
CDR3nt: TGTGCCAGCAGTGACGGGGGAAGGTCCGAAAAACTGTTTTTT
d_gene: NA
j_gene: TRBJ1-4
v_gene: TRBV25-1
abundance: few

CDR3aa: CASSVSPPGGAGNTIYF
CDR3nt: TGTGCCAGCAGCGTAAGCCCCCCAGGGGGAGCGGGAAACACCATATATTTT
d_gene: TRBD1
j_gene: TRBJ1-3
v_gene: TRBV9
abundance: few

CDR3aa: CASSLGISYGYTF
CDR3nt: TGTGCCAGCAGCCTAGGGATATCCTATGGCTACACCTTC
d_gene: NA
j_gene: TRBJ1-2
v_gene: TRBV7-3
abundance: many

CDR3aa: CASNKPGLRDKNIQYF
CDR3nt: TGTGCCAGCAATAAACCGGGTCTAAGGGACAAAAACATTCAGTACTTC
d_gene: NA
j_gene: TRBJ2-4
v_gene: TRBV28
abundance: many

CDR3aa: CASGKRDSRIGYTF
CDR3nt: TGTGCCAGCGGCAAAAGGGACAGCCGAATAGGCTACACCTTC
d_gene: TRBD1
j_gene: TRBJ1-2
v_gene: TRBV6-5
abundance: NA

CDR3aa: CASSLDVSYEQYF
CDR3nt: TGTGCCAGCAGCTTGGATGTAAGCTACGAGCAGTACTTC
d_gene: NA
j_gene: TRBJ2-7
v_gene: TRBV11-2
abundance: many

CDR3aa: CASKRNTIYF
CDR3nt: TGTGCCAGCAAACGAAACACCATATATTTT
d_gene: NA
j_gene: TRBJ1-3
v_gene: TRBV28
abundance: many